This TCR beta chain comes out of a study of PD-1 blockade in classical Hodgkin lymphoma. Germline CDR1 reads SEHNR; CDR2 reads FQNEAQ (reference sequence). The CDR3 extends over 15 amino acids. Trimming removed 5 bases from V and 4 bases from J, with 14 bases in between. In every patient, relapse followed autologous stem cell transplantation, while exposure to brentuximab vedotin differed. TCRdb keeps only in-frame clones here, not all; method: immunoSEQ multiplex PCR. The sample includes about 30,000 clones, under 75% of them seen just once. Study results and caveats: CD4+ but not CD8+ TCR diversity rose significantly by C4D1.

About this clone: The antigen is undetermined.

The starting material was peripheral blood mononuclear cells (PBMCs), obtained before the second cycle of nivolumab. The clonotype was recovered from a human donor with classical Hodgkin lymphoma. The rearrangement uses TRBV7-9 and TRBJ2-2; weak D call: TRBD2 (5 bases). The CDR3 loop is CASSPGLATTGELFF. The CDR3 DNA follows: TGTGCCAGCAGCCCCGGACTCGCGACCACCGGGGAGCTGTTTTTT. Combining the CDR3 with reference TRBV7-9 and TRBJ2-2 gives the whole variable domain DTGVSQNPRHKITKRGQNVTFRCDPISEHNRLYWYRQTLGQGPEFLTYFQNEAQLEKSRLLSDRFSAERPKGSFSTLEIQRTEQGDSAMYLCASSPGLATTGELFFGEGSRLTVL.